Below, 15 T cell receptor beta chains from the same sample are listed, as sequenced in a study of cytomegalovirus exposure and HLA in healthy donors. PCR involved 60 Vbeta and 13 Jbeta primers. The data were produced by immunoSEQ multiplex PCR, yet TCRdb's version contains in-frame clones alone and is incomplete. The repertoire holds roughly 200,000 clones, with roughly 85% as singletons. The material sequenced was PBMCs. These receptors were taken from a woman between 18 and 30 years old in good health and CMV-seronegative.

The chain's CDR3 is CASRRTGVTDTQYF. The CDR3 region has the DNA TGTGCCAGCCGACGGACAGGAGTAACAGATACGCAGTATTTT. The gene calls are TRBV2 and TRBJ2-3, with 7 bases lining up with TRBD1. CDR1 SNHLY and CDR2 FYNNEI come from the germline V gene. This CDR3 has 14 amino acids. With 8 bases clipped from V and 3 bases from J, the junction kept 8 bases outside the gene matches.

The gene calls are TRBV18 and TRBJ2-7, with D unclear. CDR1 and CDR2 from the germline V gene are KGHSH and LQKENI. The CDR3 spans 13 residues. The V gene lost 4 bases and the J gene lost 3 bases, with 10 bases spanning the gap. CDR3 nucleotide sequence: TGTGCCAGCTCACGGGCAGCCCTCTACGAGCAGTACTTC. Its protein is CASSRAALYEQYF.

The chain is built from TRBV9 and TRBJ2-7; 7 nucleotides align to TRBD2. V trimming: 2 bases; J trimming: 3 bases; junction bases outside the gene matches: 5. The CDR3 contains 14 residues. Per the germline V gene, CDR1 is SGDLS and CDR2 is YYNGEE. The CDR3 coding sequence is TGTGCCAGCAGCGTCTCTAGCGGCTACTACGAGCAGTACTTC. This translates into CASSVSSGYYEQYF.

The rearrangement uses TRBV7-2 and TRBJ2-1; a possible D gene is TRBD2 (5 bases). Trimming cost V 5 bases and J 10 bases, with 9 bases left between them. The CDR3 totals 11 residues. Germline lookup yields CDR1 SGHTA and CDR2 FQGNSA. For the CDR3, the DNA is TGTGCCAGCAGCACACGGGGAGAGCAGTTCTTC. As protein: CASSTRGEQFF. The full variable domain, in which reference TRBV7-2 and TRBJ2-1 provide the parts outside the CDR3, is GAGVSQSPSNKVTEKGKDVELRCDPISGHTALYWYRQSLGQGLEFLIYFQGNSAPDKSGLPSDRFSAERTGGSVSTLTIQRTQQEDSAVYLCASSTRGEQFFGPGTRLTVL.

The V and J genes are TRBV10-2 and TRBJ1-2, with 8 bases identical to TRBD1. Trimming removed 6 bases from V and 5 bases from J; junction bases left unmatched: 2. This CDR3 region has 12 residues. CDR1 WSHSY and CDR2 SAAADI come from the germline V gene. CDR3 in amino acids: CASRQGAYGYTF. CDR3 coding DNA: TGCGCCAGCAGGCAGGGGGCATATGGCTACACCTTC.

About this clone itself: Other DNA sequences in this sample translate to the same CDR3. V is TRBV28 and J is TRBJ2-7; no reliable D call. Germline CDR1 and CDR2: MDHEN and SYDVKM. V gave up 3 bases and J gave up 0 bases, with 3 bases separating them. The CDR3 has 12 amino acids. CDR3 loop: CASSLASYEQYF. CDR3 sequence (DNA): TGTGCCAGCAGTTTGGCCTCCTACGAGCAGTACTTC.

V usage is TRBV7-9 and J usage is TRBJ2-5; the match to TRBD2 covers 10 bases. Germline-derived CDR1 and CDR2 are SEHNR and FQNEAQ (reference sequence). V was pared by 4 bases and J by 4 bases, with 3 bases of the junction left unmatched. The CDR3 consists of 14 residues. This CDR3 reads CASSSRLAGETQYF. DNA of the CDR3: TGTGCCAGCAGCTCCCGACTAGCGGGAGAGACCCAGTACTTC. The full variable domain, its missing parts supplied by reference TRBV7-9 and TRBJ2-5, is DTGVSQNPRHKITKRGQNVTFRCDPISEHNRLYWYRQTLGQGPEFLTYFQNEAQLEKSRLLSDRFSAERPKGSFSTLEIQRTEQGDSAMYLCASSSRLAGETQYFGPGTRLLVL.

This chain uses TRBV11-3 with TRBJ2-5; the D gene is possibly TRBD1 (5 bases). Deletions cut 4 bases from V and 0 bases from J, with 18 bases between. Germline V CDR1 and CDR2: SGHNT, YENEEA. The CDR3 is made up of 17 amino acids. In DNA form, the CDR3 reads TGTGCCAGCAGCTCTGGACACGCCGGGCGTTACCAAGAGACCCAGTACTTC. Amino acid sequence: CASSSGHAGRYQETQYF.

The chain employs TRBV19 and TRBJ2-1; D gene uncertain. The CDR3 length is 14 residues. In germline, CDR1 is LNHDA, CDR2 SQIVND (reference sequence). V was cut by 3 bases and J by 3 bases, with 9 bases left in between. The CDR3 DNA reads as TGTGCCAGTAGTATGAGACAAAGCTACAATGAGCAGTTCTTC. Protein sequence: CASSMRQSYNEQFF.

The V and J genes are TRBV19 and TRBJ1-1; 10 bases are shared with TRBD1. Looked up from germline, CDR1 is LNHDA and CDR2 is SQIVND (reference sequence). The V and J ends lost 3 bases and 2 bases, in that order; junction bases with no gene match: 9. The CDR3 is 17 residues long. This chain's CDR3 is CASSILARDRGNTEAFF. The CDR3 coding sequence is TGTGCCAGTAGTATTCTTGCCCGGGACAGGGGAAACACTGAAGCTTTCTTT. Based on the CDR3 plus reference TRBV19 and TRBJ1-1, the full variable domain is DGGITQSPKYLFRKEGQNVTLSCEQNLNHDAMYWYRQDPGQGLRLIYYSQIVNDFQKGDIAEGYSVSREKKESFPLTVTSAQKNPTAFYLCASSILARDRGNTEAFFGQGTRLTVV.

This chain connects TRBV21-1 to TRBJ1-1. TRBV21-1 is annotated as a pseudogene. This CDR3 is built from 15 residues. The CDR3 sequence: CASSPLGGLGTEAFF. The DNA for the CDR3 is TGTGCCAGCAGCCCCCTGGGGGGGTTGGGCACTGAAGCTTTCTTT.

The rearrangement uses TRBV11-2 and TRBJ1-1, with D hard to call. Trimming pared 3 bases from V and 0 bases from J, leaving 14 bases between. The CDR3 sequence is 16 residues long. Germline lookup yields CDR1 SGHAT and CDR2 FQNNGV. Here the CDR3 DNA reads TGTGCCAGCAGCTTCGCTCCGACATATATGAACACTGAAGCTTTCTTT. Protein sequence: CASSFAPTYMNTEAFF. Filled out from reference TRBV11-2 and TRBJ1-1, the complete variable domain reads EAGVAQSPRYKIIEKRQSVAFWCNPISGHATLYWYQQILGQGPKLLIQFQNNGVVDDSQLPKDRFSAERLKGVDSTLKIQPAKLEDSAVYLCASSFAPTYMNTEAFFGQGTRLTVV.

The chain carries TRBV18 and TRBJ1-2, with D maybe TRBD1 (5 bases). Trimming left V 2 bases short and J 6 bases short, with 13 bases between. Germline lookup yields CDR1 KGHSH and CDR2 LQKENI. CDR3 size: 14 residues. The CDR3, as DNA: TGTGCCAGCTCACCAGGGGCAGGGACTGATGGCTACACCTTC. Its translation is CASSPGAGTDGYTF.

The rearrangement uses TRBV28 and TRBJ2-5; a possible D gene is TRBD2 (5 bases). The DNA end favors TRBJ2-7, so the J call may be wrong. Germline CDR1 MDHEN, CDR2 SYDVKM. The CDR3 covers 14 residues. CDR3 in DNA: TGTGCCAGCAGACTTATGCCCGGGAATTACGAGCAGTACTTC. It translates to CASRLMPGNYEQYF.

The chain has TRBV6-5 and TRBJ1-6, with D possibly TRBD1 on 5 matching bases. The CDR3 has 15 amino acids. V lost 0 bases to trimming and J lost 18 bases, with 21 bases between them. The germline CDR1 and CDR2 sequences are MNHEY and SVGAGI. CDR3 residues: CASSYSSPFGGERHF. The CDR3 DNA sequence: TGTGCCAGCAGTTACTCGTCTCCGTTCGGAGGGGAGCGCCACTTT.